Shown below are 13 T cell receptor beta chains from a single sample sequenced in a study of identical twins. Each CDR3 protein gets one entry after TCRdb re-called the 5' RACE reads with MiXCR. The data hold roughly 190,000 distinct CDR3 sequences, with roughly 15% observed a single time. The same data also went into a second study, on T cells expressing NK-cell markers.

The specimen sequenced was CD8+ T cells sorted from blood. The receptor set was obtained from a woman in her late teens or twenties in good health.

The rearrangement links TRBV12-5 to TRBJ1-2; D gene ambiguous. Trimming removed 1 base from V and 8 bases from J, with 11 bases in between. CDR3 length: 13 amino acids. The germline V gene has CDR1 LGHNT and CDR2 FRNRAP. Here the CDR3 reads CASGLAVAEGYTF. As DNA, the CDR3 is TGTGCTAGTGGTTTGGCGGTCGCAGAGGGCTACACCTTC.

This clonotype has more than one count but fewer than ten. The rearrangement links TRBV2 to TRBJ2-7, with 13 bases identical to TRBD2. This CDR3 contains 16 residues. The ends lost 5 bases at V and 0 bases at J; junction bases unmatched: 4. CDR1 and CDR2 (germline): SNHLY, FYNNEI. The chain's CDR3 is CASSPGTSGNSYEQYF. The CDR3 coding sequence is TGTGCCAGCAGTCCGGGGACTAGCGGGAACTCCTACGAGCAGTACTTC. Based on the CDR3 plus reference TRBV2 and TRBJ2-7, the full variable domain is EPEVTQTPSHQVTQMGQEVILRCVPISNHLYFYWYRQILGQKVEFLVSFYNNEISEKSEIFDDQFSVERPDGSNFTLKIRSTKLEDSAMYFCASSPGTSGNSYEQYFGPGTRLTVT.

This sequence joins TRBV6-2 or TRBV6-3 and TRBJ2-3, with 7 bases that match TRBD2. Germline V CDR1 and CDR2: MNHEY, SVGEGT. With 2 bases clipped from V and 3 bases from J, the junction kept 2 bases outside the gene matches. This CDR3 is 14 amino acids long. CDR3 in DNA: TGTGCCAGCAGTTACGCGGGGGAAACAGATACGCAGTATTTT. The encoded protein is CASSYAGETDTQYF.

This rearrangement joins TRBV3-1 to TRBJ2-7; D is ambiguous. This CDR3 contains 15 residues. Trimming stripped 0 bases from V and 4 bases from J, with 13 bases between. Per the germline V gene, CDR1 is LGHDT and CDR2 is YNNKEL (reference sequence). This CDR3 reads CASSQELARQYEQYF. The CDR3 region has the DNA TGTGCCAGCAGCCAAGAACTGGCCAGGCAGTACGAGCAGTACTTC.

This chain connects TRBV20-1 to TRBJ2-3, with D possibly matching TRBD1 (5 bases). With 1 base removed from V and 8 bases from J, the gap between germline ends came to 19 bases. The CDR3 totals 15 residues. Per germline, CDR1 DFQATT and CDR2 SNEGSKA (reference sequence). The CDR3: CSARGEDQGMATQYF. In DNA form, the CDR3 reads TGCAGTGCTAGAGGAGAGGATCAGGGAATGGCTACGCAGTATTTT.

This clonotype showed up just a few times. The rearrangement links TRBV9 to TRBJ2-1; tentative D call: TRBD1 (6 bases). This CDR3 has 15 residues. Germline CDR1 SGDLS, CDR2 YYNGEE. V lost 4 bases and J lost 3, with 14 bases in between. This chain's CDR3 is CASSTRQEGYNEQFF. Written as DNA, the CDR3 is TGTGCCAGCAGCACCCGACAGGAAGGCTACAATGAGCAGTTCTTC.

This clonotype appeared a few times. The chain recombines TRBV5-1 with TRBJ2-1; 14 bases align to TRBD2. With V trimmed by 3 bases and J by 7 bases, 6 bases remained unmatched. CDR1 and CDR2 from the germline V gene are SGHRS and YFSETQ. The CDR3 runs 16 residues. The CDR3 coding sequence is TGCGCCAGCAGCTCGGTCGGGACTAGCGGGAGAAATGAGCAGTTCTTC. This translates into CASSSVGTSGRNEQFF.

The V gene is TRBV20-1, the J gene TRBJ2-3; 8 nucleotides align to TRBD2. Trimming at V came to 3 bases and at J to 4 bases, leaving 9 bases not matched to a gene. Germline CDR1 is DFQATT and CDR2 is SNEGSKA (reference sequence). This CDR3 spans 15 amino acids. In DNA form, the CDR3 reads TGCAGTGCTAGTAACCGGGAGGGGAGATCAGATACGCAGTATTTT. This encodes CSASNREGRSDTQYF.

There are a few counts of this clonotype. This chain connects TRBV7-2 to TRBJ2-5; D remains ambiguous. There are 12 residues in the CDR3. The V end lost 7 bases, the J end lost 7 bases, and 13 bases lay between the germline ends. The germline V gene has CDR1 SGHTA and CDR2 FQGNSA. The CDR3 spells CASTNLFGTQYF. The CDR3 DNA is TGTGCCAGCACCAACCTTTTTGGGACCCAGTACTTC.

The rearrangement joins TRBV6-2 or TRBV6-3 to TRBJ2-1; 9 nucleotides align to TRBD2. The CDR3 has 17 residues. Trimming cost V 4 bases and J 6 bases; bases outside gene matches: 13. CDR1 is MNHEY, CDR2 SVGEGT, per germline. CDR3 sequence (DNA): TGTGCCAGCAGTTCTCTAGCGGGGCCGATCCCTGCCAATGAGCAGTTCTTC. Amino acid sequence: CASSSLAGPIPANEQFF.

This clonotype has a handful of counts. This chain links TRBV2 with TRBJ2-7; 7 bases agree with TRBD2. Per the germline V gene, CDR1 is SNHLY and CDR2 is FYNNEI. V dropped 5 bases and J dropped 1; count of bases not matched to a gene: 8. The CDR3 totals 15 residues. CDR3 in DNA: TGTGCCAGCAGTTCCCCGGAGCGGGGATCCTACGAGCAGTACTTC. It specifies CASSSPERGSYEQYF.

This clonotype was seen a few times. The CDR3 sequence is CASSFPTAGAEAFF. CDR3 DNA sequence: TGTGCCAGCAGCTTCCCTACAGCGGGCGCTGAAGCTTTCTTT. This rearrangement joins TRBV11-3 to TRBJ1-1; no firm D call. V was trimmed by 3 bases and J by 6 bases, leaving 14 bases between them. The germline CDR1 and CDR2 sequences are SGHNT and YENEEA. The CDR3 extends over 14 amino acids.

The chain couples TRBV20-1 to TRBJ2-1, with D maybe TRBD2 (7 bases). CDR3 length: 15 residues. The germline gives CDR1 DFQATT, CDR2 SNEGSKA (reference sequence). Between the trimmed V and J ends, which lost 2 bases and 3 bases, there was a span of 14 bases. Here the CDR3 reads CSARYRGAVYNEQFF. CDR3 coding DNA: TGCAGTGCTAGATACCGGGGGGCGGTCTACAATGAGCAGTTCTTC.